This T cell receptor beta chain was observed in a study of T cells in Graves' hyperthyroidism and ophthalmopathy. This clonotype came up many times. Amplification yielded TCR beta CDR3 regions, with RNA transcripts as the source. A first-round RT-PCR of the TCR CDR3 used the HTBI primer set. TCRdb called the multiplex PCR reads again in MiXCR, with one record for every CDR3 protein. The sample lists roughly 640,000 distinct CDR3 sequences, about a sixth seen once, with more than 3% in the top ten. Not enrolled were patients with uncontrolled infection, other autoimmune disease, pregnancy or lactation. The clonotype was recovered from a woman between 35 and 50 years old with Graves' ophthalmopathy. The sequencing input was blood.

Here the CDR3 DNA reads TGCAGTGCTAGTTCCCTAGTTGCGGGGGGCCGGGAGACCCAGTACTTC. It codes for CSASSLVAGGRETQYF. The chain is built from TRBV20-1 and TRBJ2-5; TRBD2 matches 8 bases. Germline V gene sequence: CDR1 DFQATT, CDR2 SNEGSKA (reference sequence). The CDR3 consists of 16 residues. V trimming: 3 bases; J trimming: 5 bases; junction bases outside the gene matches: 14.